This record covers a single T cell receptor (beta chain). Antigen: not known. This CDR3 contains 13 residues. Trimming stripped 5 bases from V and 4 bases from J, with 15 bases between. Germline values: CDR1 SQVTM, CDR2 ANQGSEA. TCRdb re-derived calls from the RT-PCR reads in MiXCR, one entry per CDR3 protein. The repertoire holds about 800,000 distinct CDR3 sequences, with less than 25% as singletons. The data were obtained in a study of response to subunit inactivated influenza vaccine. General study points: After each seasonal influenza vaccination, few new T cells are recruited, the authors suggested.

V and J are TRBV29-1 and TRBJ2-7; a weak D match, TRBD1 (5 bases). The TCR sequence derives from a man aged 45-65 years who received an inactivated influenza vaccine. Sequences were derived from PBMCs from blood, sampled around 5 days after vaccination. DNA for the CDR3: TGCAGCGTTATTAGGGCAGGGAAATACGAGCAGTACTTC. It is translated as CSVIRAGKYEQYF.